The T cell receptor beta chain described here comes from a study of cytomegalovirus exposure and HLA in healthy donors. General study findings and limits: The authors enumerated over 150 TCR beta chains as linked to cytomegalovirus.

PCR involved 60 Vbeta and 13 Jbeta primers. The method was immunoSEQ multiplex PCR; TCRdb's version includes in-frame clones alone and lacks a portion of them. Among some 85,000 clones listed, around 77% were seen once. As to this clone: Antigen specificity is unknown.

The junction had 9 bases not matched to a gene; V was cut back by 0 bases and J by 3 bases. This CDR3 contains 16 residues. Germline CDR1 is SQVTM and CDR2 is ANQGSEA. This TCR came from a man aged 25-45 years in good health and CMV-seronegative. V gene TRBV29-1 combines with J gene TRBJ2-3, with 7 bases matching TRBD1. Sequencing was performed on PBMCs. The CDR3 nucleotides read TGCAGCGTTGAAGATCTGGTAGACAGGGATACAGATACGCAGTATTTT. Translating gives CSVEDLVDRDTDTQYF.